Presented here are 10 T cell receptor beta chains from one specimen sequenced in a study of human T cells and chemical hapten exposure. The sample's time point: pre-sensitization, week 0. Sample treatment: therapeutic diphenylcyclopropenone sensitization with weekly scalp DPC. TCRdb used MiXCR to reprocess the RACE reads, holding one entry per CDR3 protein. The table has about 120,000 distinct CDR3 sequences, roughly 14% seen once; the top ten hold 2.8%. The input for sequencing was whole blood, taken in connection with sensitization to the hapten diphenylcyclopropenone (DPC). The source of these receptors is a woman between 18 and 29 years old with alopecia areata. Some clones in this sample may be carry-over from other donors' samples.

This clonotype was detected many times. This rearrangement joins TRBV6-2 or TRBV6-3 to TRBJ1-5; 8 positions match TRBD1. The CDR3 length is 15 residues. Unmatched junction bases numbered 6, after V lost 2 bases and J lost 6 bases. The V gene's germline CDR1 is MNHEY and CDR2 SVGEGT. As DNA, the CDR3 is TGTGCCAGCAGTTACCGGGACAGGTACGGTCAGCCCCAGCATTTT. Amino acid sequence: CASSYRDRYGQPQHF.

This clonotype was picked up many times. The chain is built from TRBV4-3 and TRBJ1-2; D unclear. The CDR3 is 18 residues long. V gave up 0 bases and J gave up 5 bases, with 22 bases separating them. Germline CDR1 is LGHNA and CDR2 is YSLEER. This CDR3 is CASSQDVPGVWTLYGYTF. DNA of the CDR3: TGCGCCAGCAGCCAAGATGTTCCGGGAGTTTGGACTCTATATGGCTACACCTTC.

Many counts were recorded for this clonotype. The chain combines TRBV29-1 with TRBJ1-1; TRBD1 agrees at 8 bases. The CDR3 consists of 15 residues. Unmatched junction bases numbered 13, after V lost 4 bases and J lost 6 bases. Germline V gives CDR1 SQVTM, CDR2 ANQGSEA. The CDR3 sequence is CSVVSLDRALAEAFF. CDR3 in DNA: TGCAGCGTTGTCTCCTTGGACAGGGCGCTCGCTGAAGCTTTCTTT.

A few counts support this clonotype. The chain employs TRBV12-3 or TRBV12-4 and TRBJ2-3, with 8 bases fitting TRBD1. After removal of 10 bases from V and 5 bases from J, the junction contained 8 bases not matched to a gene. The length of the CDR3 is 13 residues. This CDR3 is CATRDRNRDTQYF. The DNA of the CDR3 is TGTGCCACCCGGGACAGGAATAGAGATACGCAGTATTTT.

The V and J genes are TRBV5-1 and TRBJ2-6; TRBD1 matches at 12 bases. Germline lookup yields CDR1 SGHRS and CDR2 YFSETQ. V was pared by 5 bases and J by 2 bases, with 2 bases of the junction left unmatched. The CDR3 runs to 16 residues. In nucleotides, the CDR3 is TGCGCCAGCAGAGGGACAGGGGGCCCTGGGGCCAACGTCCTGACTTTC. Translated, it gives CASRGTGGPGANVLTF.

This clonotype occurred many times. This rearrangement joins TRBV3-1 to TRBJ1-4; D remains unclear. Per germline, CDR1 LGHDT and CDR2 YNNKEL (reference sequence). Trimming shortened V by 4 bases and J by 5 bases, and 14 bases separated the two germline ends. The CDR3 extends over 15 amino acids. As DNA, the CDR3 is TGTGCCAGCAGCCCTGGAGGCCAAACCAATGAAAAACTGTTTTTT. Translated: CASSPGGQTNEKLFF.

The chain employs TRBV6-2 or TRBV6-3 and TRBJ1-5; a weak D match, TRBD1 (6 bases). The CDR3 length is 16 residues. The germline V gene has CDR1 MNHEY and CDR2 SVGEGT. The V gene lost 7 bases and the J gene lost 3 bases, with 19 bases spanning the gap. The CDR3 sequence is CASTSRGQGNNQPQHF. CDR3 bases: TGTGCCAGCACCTCACGGGGGCAAGGTAACAATCAGCCCCAGCATTTT.

This clonotype occurred many times. V is TRBV18 and J is TRBJ1-5, with a possible D match to TRBD1 (5 bases). Germline values: CDR1 KGHSH, CDR2 LQKENI. This CDR3 is built from 16 residues. V was trimmed by 3 bases and J by 0 bases, leaving 12 bases between them. The CDR3 sequence: CASSPQGVYSNQPQHF. The CDR3, as DNA: TGTGCCAGCTCACCTCAAGGGGTTTATAGCAATCAGCCCCAGCATTTT.

The CDR3 here is CAISVDRDYEQYF. The CDR3 DNA is TGTGCCATCAGTGTTGACAGGGACTACGAGCAGTACTTC. The genes are TRBV10-3 and TRBJ2-7; 7 nucleotides align to TRBD1. J lost 3 bases, V lost 4 bases, and 3 bases had no gene match. CDR3 length equals 13 residues. Germline assignment: CDR1 ENHRY and CDR2 SYGVKD.

A few counts support this clonotype. This chain uses TRBV13 with TRBJ1-3, with D uncertain. Germline CDR1 PRHDT, CDR2 FYEKMQ (reference sequence). V dropped 0 bases and J dropped 0 bases, with 12 bases sitting between them. The CDR3 extends over 17 amino acids. CDR3 sequence reads: CASSLGGSRYSGNTIYF. CDR3 DNA sequence: TGTGCCAGCAGCTTAGGCGGTAGCCGTTACTCTGGAAACACCATATATTTT.